These T cell receptor beta chains were read from a single sample in a study of beta chain features in type 1 diabetes. The method was immunoSEQ multiplex PCR; TCRdb's version includes in-frame clones alone and lacks a portion of them. The sample has 850,000 to 900,000 clones; around a sixth are singletons. Material: naive CD4+ T cells from blood. Receptors originate from a woman aged 18 to 35 in good health. Both conserved end residues are part of each CDR3. The order of the fields is V gene, clone size, CDR3 length, D gene, J gene, CDR3 DNA, CDR3 protein. A D gene is named only where the DNA matches it firmly. The size entry is marked missing in some rows and otherwise reads once, few, many or a size class.

V gene: TRBV5-1; clone size: NA; CDR3 length: 14; D gene: NA; J gene: TRBJ2-3; CDR3 DNA: TGCGCCAGCAGCTCAAGGACTGGACCAGATACGCAGTATTTT; CDR3 protein: CASSSRTGPDTQYF
V gene: TRBV7-2; clone size: NA; CDR3 length: 15; D gene: NA; J gene: TRBJ2-7; CDR3 DNA: TGTGCCAGCAGCTTGGGGGTGTCCCAGTACTACGAGCAGTACTTC; CDR3 protein: CASSLGVSQYYEQYF
V gene: TRBV11-3; clone size: NA; CDR3 length: 17; D gene: TRBD2; J gene: TRBJ2-1; CDR3 DNA: TGTGCCAGCAGCTTAGGACCAGCGGGAGGAATATACAATGAGCAGTTCTTC; CDR3 protein: CASSLGPAGGIYNEQFF
V gene: TRBV11-2; clone size: NA; CDR3 length: 15; D gene: NA; J gene: TRBJ2-4; CDR3 DNA: TGTGCCAGCAGCTTCAACTTTATAGCCAAAAACATTCAGTACTTC; CDR3 protein: CASSFNFIAKNIQYF
V gene: TRBV7-2; clone size: NA; CDR3 length: 16; D gene: NA; J gene: TRBJ2-1; CDR3 DNA: TGTGCCAGCAGCTTAGATCGCGGGACTTGGGGCCGGGAGCAGTTCTTC; CDR3 protein: CASSLDRGTWGREQFF
V gene: TRBV5-4; clone size: NA; CDR3 length: 15; D gene: NA; J gene: TRBJ1-1; CDR3 DNA: TGTGCCAGCAGCTTGGGGGGACCTTTACGGGCTGAAGCTTTCTTT; CDR3 protein: CASSLGGPLRAEAFF
V gene: TRBV5-4; clone size: NA; CDR3 length: 15; D gene: NA; J gene: TRBJ2-2; CDR3 DNA: TGTGCCAGCAGCTTGGGACGGAGGGGGGCCGGGGAGCTGTTTTTT; CDR3 protein: CASSLGRRGAGELFF
V gene: TRBV7-3; clone size: NA; CDR3 length: 14; D gene: NA; J gene: TRBJ1-1; CDR3 DNA: TGTGCCAGCAGCTTAAGCAGGGAGGATACTGAAGCTTTCTTT; CDR3 protein: CASSLSREDTEAFF
V gene: TRBV5-1; clone size: NA; CDR3 length: 15; D gene: NA; J gene: TRBJ2-5; CDR3 DNA: TGCGCCAGCAGCCCCGGCATACAGCTCCGAGAGACCCAGTACTTC; CDR3 protein: CASSPGIQLRETQYF
V gene: TRBV6-6; clone size: few; CDR3 length: 14; D gene: TRBD1; J gene: TRBJ1-2; CDR3 DNA: TGTGCCAGCAGGGTTACAGGGGCGGACTATGGCTACACCTTC; CDR3 protein: CASRVTGADYGYTF
V gene: TRBV5-8; clone size: NA; CDR3 length: 16; D gene: NA; J gene: TRBJ1-5; CDR3 DNA: TGTGCCAGCAGGGAGGGGGGGGCCGGTAGCAATCAGCCCCAGCATTTT; CDR3 protein: CASREGGAGSNQPQHF
V gene: TRBV7-2; clone size: few; CDR3 length: 14; D gene: TRBD1; J gene: TRBJ2-7; CDR3 DNA: TGTGCCAGCAGCCTCGCGACAGGGCTCTACGAGCAGTACTTC; CDR3 protein: CASSLATGLYEQYF
V gene: TRBV29-1; clone size: few; CDR3 length: 13; D gene: NA; J gene: TRBJ1-2; CDR3 DNA: TGCAGCGTTGTGGGCGGATTTAACTATGGCTACACCTTC; CDR3 protein: CSVVGGFNYGYTF
V gene: TRBV15; clone size: few; CDR3 length: 16; D gene: NA; J gene: TRBJ2-3; CDR3 DNA: TGTGCCACCAGCGAAGGTGGCTCCCTACGCACAGATACGCAGTATTTT; CDR3 protein: CATSEGGSLRTDTQYF
V gene: TRBV7-3; clone size: NA; CDR3 length: 11; D gene: NA; J gene: TRBJ2-5; CDR3 DNA: TGTGCCAGCAGCTTTCGGCAGGCCCAGTACTTC; CDR3 protein: CASSFRQAQYF
V gene: TRBV2; clone size: NA; CDR3 length: 12; D gene: NA; J gene: TRBJ2-7; CDR3 DNA: TGTGCCAGCAGTGAAAACGGTTACGAGCAGTACTTC; CDR3 protein: CASSENGYEQYF
V gene: TRBV7-8; clone size: NA; CDR3 length: 17; D gene: NA; J gene: TRBJ2-1; CDR3 DNA: TGTGCCAGCAGCTTAGCAGCCCTAGCGAGAGACTACAATGAGCAGTTCTTC; CDR3 protein: CASSLAALARDYNEQFF
V gene: TRBV7-9; clone size: few; CDR3 length: 17; D gene: NA; J gene: TRBJ2-5; CDR3 DNA: TGTGCCAGCAGCTCCCCTAAAACCACAGCGCACCAAGAGACCCAGTACTTC; CDR3 protein: CASSSPKTTAHQETQYF
V gene: TRBV5-4; clone size: NA; CDR3 length: 11; D gene: NA; J gene: TRBJ2-1; CDR3 DNA: TGTGCCAGCGGCACGGGGAATGAGCAGTTCTTC; CDR3 protein: CASGTGNEQFF
V gene: TRBV2; clone size: NA; CDR3 length: 14; D gene: NA; J gene: TRBJ2-7; CDR3 DNA: TGTGCCAGCAGTGAAGCGCTTTTGGGGTACGAGCAGTACTTC; CDR3 protein: CASSEALLGYEQYF
V gene: TRBV5-1; clone size: NA; CDR3 length: 21; D gene: TRBD2; J gene: TRBJ2-3; CDR3 DNA: TGCGCCAGCAGGCCTCCTGGACAGCGTTGGACTAGCGGGAGTATTCCAGATACGCAGTATTTT; CDR3 protein: CASRPPGQRWTSGSIPDTQYF
V gene: TRBV2; clone size: few; CDR3 length: 14; D gene: TRBD1; J gene: TRBJ2-3; CDR3 DNA: TGTGCCAGCAGTAGGGACAGCTACACAGATACGCAGTATTTT; CDR3 protein: CASSRDSYTDTQYF
V gene: TRBV28; clone size: NA; CDR3 length: 13; D gene: TRBD2; J gene: TRBJ2-1; CDR3 DNA: TGTGCCAGTTCCTCGATAGCGGGAAATGGGCAGTTCTTC; CDR3 protein: CASSSIAGNGQFF
V gene: TRBV9; clone size: few; CDR3 length: 15; D gene: NA; J gene: TRBJ2-7; CDR3 DNA: TGTGCCAGCAGCGTAGGGGCTACGAGTTCCTACGAGCAGTACTTC; CDR3 protein: CASSVGATSSYEQYF
V gene: TRBV5-4; clone size: NA; CDR3 length: 14; D gene: TRBD2; J gene: TRBJ2-5; CDR3 DNA: TGTGCCAGCAGCCACGGGACTAGCTTGGAGACCCAGTACTTC; CDR3 protein: CASSHGTSLETQYF
V gene: TRBV2; clone size: NA; CDR3 length: 13; D gene: NA; J gene: TRBJ1-1; CDR3 DNA: TGTGCCAGCCGAGAGGGGCGAGGCACTGAAGCTTTCTTT; CDR3 protein: CASREGRGTEAFF
V gene: TRBV28; clone size: NA; CDR3 length: 13; D gene: TRBD1; J gene: TRBJ1-2; CDR3 DNA: TGTGCCAGCCGACAACCTGGGACAGATGGCTACACCTTC; CDR3 protein: CASRQPGTDGYTF
V gene: TRBV7-9; clone size: NA; CDR3 length: 14; D gene: NA; J gene: TRBJ2-7; CDR3 DNA: TGTGCCAGCAGCTTACCAGGACACATCTACGAGCAGTACTTC; CDR3 protein: CASSLPGHIYEQYF
V gene: TRBV7-2; clone size: few; CDR3 length: 15; D gene: NA; J gene: TRBJ2-7; CDR3 DNA: TGTGCCAGCACCCAGCCCTTCATACCTACGTCAGAGCAGTACTTC; CDR3 protein: CASTQPFIPTSEQYF
V gene: TRBV6-5; clone size: NA; CDR3 length: 15; D gene: TRBD2; J gene: TRBJ2-1; CDR3 DNA: TGTGCCAGCAGTTACAAACTAGCGGGAGTAAATGAGCAGTTCTTC; CDR3 protein: CASSYKLAGVNEQFF
V gene: TRBV11-2; clone size: few; CDR3 length: 12; D gene: NA; J gene: TRBJ2-5; CDR3 DNA: TGTGCCAGCAGCTTAGGAGAAGAGACCCAGTACTTC; CDR3 protein: CASSLGEETQYF
V gene: TRBV28; clone size: few; CDR3 length: 15; D gene: NA; J gene: TRBJ1-2; CDR3 DNA: TGTGCCAGCAGTTTAGGCGGGTCGACTAACTATGGCTACACCTTC; CDR3 protein: CASSLGGSTNYGYTF
V gene: TRBV27; clone size: few; CDR3 length: 17; D gene: TRBD2; J gene: TRBJ2-3; CDR3 DNA: TGTGCCAGCAGTCAACGGACTAGCGGGAGGCGGACAGATACGCAGTATTTT; CDR3 protein: CASSQRTSGRRTDTQYF
V gene: TRBV7-9; clone size: few; CDR3 length: 13; D gene: NA; J gene: TRBJ2-7; CDR3 DNA: TGTGCCAGCAGCTTCGACATCTACTACGAGCAGTACTTC; CDR3 protein: CASSFDIYYEQYF
V gene: TRBV29-1; clone size: NA; CDR3 length: 14; D gene: TRBD2; J gene: TRBJ2-1; CDR3 DNA: TGCAGCGTTGGGGGGACTAGCGGTGGCTATGAGCAGTTCTTC; CDR3 protein: CSVGGTSGGYEQFF
V gene: TRBV11-2; clone size: NA; CDR3 length: 16; D gene: NA; J gene: TRBJ2-5; CDR3 DNA: TGTGCCAGCAGCTTAACGTCGGGAGTCGTCCAAGAGACCCAGTACTTC; CDR3 protein: CASSLTSGVVQETQYF
V gene: TRBV7-2; clone size: NA; CDR3 length: 16; D gene: TRBD2; J gene: TRBJ2-3; CDR3 DNA: TGTGCCAGCAGCTCCAGAGCGGGAGCGGGCACAGATACGCAGTATTTT; CDR3 protein: CASSSRAGAGTDTQYF
V gene: TRBV7-3; clone size: few; CDR3 length: 16; D gene: TRBD2; J gene: TRBJ2-1; CDR3 DNA: TGTGCCAGCAGCTTATTTGTGACTAGCGGTTACAATGAGCAGTTCTTC; CDR3 protein: CASSLFVTSGYNEQFF
V gene: TRBV7-9; clone size: NA; CDR3 length: 15; D gene: TRBD2; J gene: TRBJ2-1; CDR3 DNA: TGTGCCAGCAGCTGGGACTATGGGTTAGACAATGAGCAGTTCTTC; CDR3 protein: CASSWDYGLDNEQFF
V gene: TRBV15; clone size: NA; CDR3 length: 15; D gene: NA; J gene: TRBJ1-2; CDR3 DNA: TGTGCCACCAGCAGACTAAACCAGACGGCCTATGGCTACACCTTC; CDR3 protein: CATSRLNQTAYGYTF